This T cell receptor (beta chain) was captured by sequencing in a study of T cell repertoires in cytomegalovirus infection. The overall study: CMV infection together with matching HLA type was indicated by public TCR beta signatures.

Looked up from germline, CDR1 is MNHEY and CDR2 is SVGEGT. V shed 8 bases, J shed 5 bases, and the junction held 2 bases outside the gene matches. The CDR3 runs 12 residues. With regard to this clonotype: Its antigen remains unknown.

MiXCR, run by TCRdb on the reads, gives a single entry per CDR3 protein. The sample shows approximately 350,000 distinct CDR3 sequences, roughly 34% of them seen only once. The source was cultured PBMCs, collected from culture after CMV antigen stimulation. The TCR was taken from a human donor in good health (CMV status not recorded). Some clones in this sample may be carry-over from other donors' samples. The J gene is TRBJ2-5, the V gene TRBV6-2 or TRBV6-3; 10 positions match TRBD2. This CDR3 reads CASGTSAETQYF. The CDR3 DNA reads as TGTGCCAGCGGGACTAGCGCGGAGACCCAGTACTTC.